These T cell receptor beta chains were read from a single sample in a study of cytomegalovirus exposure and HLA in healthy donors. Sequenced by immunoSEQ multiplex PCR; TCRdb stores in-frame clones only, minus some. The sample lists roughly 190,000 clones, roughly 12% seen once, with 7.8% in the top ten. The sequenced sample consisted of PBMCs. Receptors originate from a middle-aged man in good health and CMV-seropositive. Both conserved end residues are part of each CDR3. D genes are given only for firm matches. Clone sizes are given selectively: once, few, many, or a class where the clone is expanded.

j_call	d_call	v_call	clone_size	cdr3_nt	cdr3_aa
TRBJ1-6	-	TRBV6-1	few	TGTGCCAGTGGGGGAGGTTCCTATAATTCACCCCTCCACTTT	CASGGGSYNSPLHF
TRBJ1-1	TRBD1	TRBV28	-	TGTGCCAGCAGGCTTACCGGGACAGTGAACACTGAAGCTTTCTTT	CASRLTGTVNTEAFF
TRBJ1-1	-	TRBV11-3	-	TGTGCCAGCAGCCCCCCGGGACACACCAACACTGAAGCTTTCTTT	CASSPPGHTNTEAFF
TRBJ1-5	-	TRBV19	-	TGTGCCAGTAGAACGACAGCATTATGGGGCAATCAGCCCCAGCATTTT	CASRTTALWGNQPQHF
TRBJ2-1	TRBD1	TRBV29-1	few	TGCAGCGCCCGGGACAGGGCCAATGAGCAGTTCTTC	CSARDRANEQFF
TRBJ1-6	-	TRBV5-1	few	TGCGCCAGCAGCGTCCGAGATAATTCTCCCCTCCACTTT	CASSVRDNSPLHF
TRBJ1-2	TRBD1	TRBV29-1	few	TGCAGCGTTGAAGATCAGGGACAGGATTATGGCTACACCTTC	CSVEDQGQDYGYTF
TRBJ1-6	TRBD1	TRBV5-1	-	TGCGCCAGCAGCTTGCTACAGGGGGCTGAGTCACCCCTCCACTTT	CASSLLQGAESPLHF
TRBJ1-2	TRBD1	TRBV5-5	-	TGTGCCAGCAGCACAACACAGGGGAACTATGGCTACACCTTC	CASSTTQGNYGYTF
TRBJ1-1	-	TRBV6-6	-	TGTGCCAGAAGAAACTATCAGAACACTGAAGCTTTCTTT	CARRNYQNTEAFF